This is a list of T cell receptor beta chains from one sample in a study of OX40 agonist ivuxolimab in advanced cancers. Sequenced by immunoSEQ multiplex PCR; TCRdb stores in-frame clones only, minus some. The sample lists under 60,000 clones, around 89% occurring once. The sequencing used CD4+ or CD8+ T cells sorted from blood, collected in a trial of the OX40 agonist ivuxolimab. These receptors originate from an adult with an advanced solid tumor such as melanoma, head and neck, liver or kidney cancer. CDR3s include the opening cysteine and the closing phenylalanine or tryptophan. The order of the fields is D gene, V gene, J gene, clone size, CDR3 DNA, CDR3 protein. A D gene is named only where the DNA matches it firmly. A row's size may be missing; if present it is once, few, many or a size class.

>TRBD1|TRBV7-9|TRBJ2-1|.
TGTGCCAGCAGCTCCCGAAACGGACAGGGGTATGAGCAGTTCTTC
CASSSRNGQGYEQFF
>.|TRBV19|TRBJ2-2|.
TGTGCCAGTAGTATAGAGGCAGGCAACACCGGGGAGCTGTTTTTT
CASSIEAGNTGELFF
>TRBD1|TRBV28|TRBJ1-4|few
TGTGCCAGCAGTCCCCGGGACAGGGCCTTGGCGAGTCTGTTTTTT
CASSPRDRALASLFF
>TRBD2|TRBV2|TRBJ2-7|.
TGTGCCAGCAGTGTACAACTAGCGGGAAATGCCGAGCAGTACTTC
CASSVQLAGNAEQYF
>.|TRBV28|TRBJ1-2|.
TGTGCCAGCTACCCTGGGCAGGGGATTGGAGGCTACACCTTC
CASYPGQGIGGYTF
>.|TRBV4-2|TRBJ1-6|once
TGTGCCAGCAGCCAAGACCGGGCCCGTAATTCACCCCTCCACTTT
CASSQDRARNSPLHF
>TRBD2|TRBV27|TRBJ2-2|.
TGTGCCAGCAGTTCAAGGACTAGCGGGAGGGTTACCGGGGAGCTGTTTTTT
CASSSRTSGRVTGELFF
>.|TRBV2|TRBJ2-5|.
TGTGCCAGCAGTTTTAATAGACAAGAGACCCAGTACTTC
CASSFNRQETQYF
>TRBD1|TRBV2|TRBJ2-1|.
TGTGCCATGGGACAGGGGGCCTACAATGAGCAGTTCTTC
CAMGQGAYNEQFF
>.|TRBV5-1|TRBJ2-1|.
TGCGCCAGCAGCTTACCGAGCAATGAGCAGTTCTTC
CASSLPSNEQFF
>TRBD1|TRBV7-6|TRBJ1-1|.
TGTGCCAGCAGCGAACAGGGGAGCACTGAAGCTTTCTTT
CASSEQGSTEAFF
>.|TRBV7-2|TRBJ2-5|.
TGTGCCAGCAGCCTAGGGGGTCGGGAGACCCAGTACTTC
CASSLGGRETQYF
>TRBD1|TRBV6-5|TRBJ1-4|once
TGTGCCACAAGGACGGGACAGGGGAATGAAAAACTGTTTTTT
CATRTGQGNEKLFF
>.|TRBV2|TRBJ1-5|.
TGTGCCAGCAGTGGAACTGGAGGGGTTCAGCCCCAGCATTTT
CASSGTGGVQPQHF
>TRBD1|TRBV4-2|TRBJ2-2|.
TGTGCCAGCAGCCAGATGGACAGGGACGACGGGGAGCTGTTTTTT
CASSQMDRDDGELFF
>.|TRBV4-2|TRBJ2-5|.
TGTGCCAGCAGCCAAGAGGTCGGCGTAAGGACCCAGTACTTC
CASSQEVGVRTQYF
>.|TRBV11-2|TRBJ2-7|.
TGTGCCAGCAGCCCAAACCCCCGGCTGTCTAGCAACTCCTACGAGCAGTACTTC
CASSPNPRLSSNSYEQYF
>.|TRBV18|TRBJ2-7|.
TGTGCCAGCTCACCACCAGGGGGACACCCTGCCTACGAGCAGTACTTC
CASSPPGGHPAYEQYF
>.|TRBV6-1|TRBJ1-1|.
TGTGCCAGCAGTGACTATACAGGATTACTCACTGAAGCTTTCTTT
CASSDYTGLLTEAFF
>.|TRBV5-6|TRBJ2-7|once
TGTGCCAGCAGCTTGGGTCTGGATTACGAGCAGTACTTC
CASSLGLDYEQYF